The next 22 T cell receptor beta chains were all read from a single sample in a study of cytomegalovirus exposure and HLA in healthy donors. The protocol was immunoSEQ multiplex PCR, while the TCRdb copy is restricted to in-frame clones and leaves out a portion. The table lists around 49,000 clones, about 94% of them singletons. The source material was PBMCs. The receptors were gathered from a woman between 18 and 29 years old in good health and CMV-seropositive.

The chain employs TRBV19 and TRBJ1-3; TRBD1 matches at 7 bases. Germline values: CDR1 LNHDA, CDR2 SQIVND (reference sequence). The CDR3 totals 15 residues. Trimming at V came to 3 bases and at J to 8 bases, leaving 10 bases not matched to a gene. Written as DNA, the CDR3 is TGTGCCAGTAGTATCCCGGGACAGTCGAGGTACACCATATATTTT. This gives the protein CASSIPGQSRYTIYF.

The chain joins TRBV7-8 to TRBJ2-7; 11 positions match TRBD2. V dropped 5 bases and J dropped 3; count of bases not matched to a gene: 6. Germline-derived CDR1 and CDR2 are SGHVS and FQNEAQ. The CDR3 spans 15 residues. CDR3 residues: CASSDPSGRIYEQYF. In DNA form, the CDR3 reads TGTGCCAGCAGCGACCCTAGCGGGAGGATCTACGAGCAGTACTTC.

This chain links TRBV9 with TRBJ2-1; D gene uncertain. Germline assignment: CDR1 SGDLS and CDR2 YYNGEE. The CDR3 totals 12 residues. V was cut by 4 bases and J by 8 bases, with 10 bases left in between. CDR3 sequence: CASSLSWYEQFF. The CDR3 DNA reads as TGTGCCAGCAGCCTGAGTTGGTATGAGCAGTTCTTC.

The J gene is TRBJ2-7, the V gene TRBV10-2, with D possibly TRBD2 on 5 matching bases. The V and J ends lost 6 bases and 2 bases respectively, with 11 bases between them. The germline CDR1 and CDR2 sequences are WSHSY and SAAADI. The CDR3 has 13 amino acids. The CDR3 sequence: CASRDRGTYEQYF. Here the CDR3 DNA reads TGCGCCAGCAGGGACCGGGGAACCTACGAGCAGTACTTC.

V is TRBV10-3 and J is TRBJ2-3; D may be TRBD2 (5 bases). Germline lookup yields CDR1 ENHRY and CDR2 SYGVKD. The CDR3 runs 14 residues. V was pared by 6 bases and J by 0 bases, with 10 bases between. The CDR3 loop reads CAIRGGLSTDTQYF. The CDR3 DNA reads TGTGCCATCAGGGGCGGGCTTAGCACAGATACGCAGTATTTT.

This chain links TRBV4-2 with TRBJ2-7; D uncertain. The CDR3 totals 14 residues. Looked up from germline, CDR1 is LGHNA and CDR2 is YNFKEQ. V was shortened by 4 bases and J by 2 bases, with 12 bases between the two germline ends. CDR3 protein: CASSLSAEAYEQYF. CDR3 DNA sequence: TGTGCCAGCAGCCTCTCGGCAGAGGCCTACGAGCAGTACTTC.

The chain couples TRBV5-1 to TRBJ2-3, with 7 bases identical to TRBD2. The germline gives CDR1 SGHRS, CDR2 YFSETQ. The CDR3 contains 14 residues. Trimming took 7 bases from V and 3 from J; bases not matched to a gene: 8. The chain's CDR3 is CASSSGAGTDTQYF. In DNA form, the CDR3 reads TGCGCCAGCTCTAGCGGAGCGGGTACAGATACGCAGTATTTT.

The chain couples TRBV28 to TRBJ1-1; tentative D call: TRBD1 (6 bases). The CDR3 length is 10 residues. The germline V gene encodes CDR1 MDHEN and CDR2 SYDVKM. V gave up 10 bases and J gave up 9 bases, with 12 bases separating them. CDR3 loop: CAIGGQKAFF. The CDR3 coding sequence is TGTGCCATCGGAGGACAGAAAGCTTTCTTT. Based on the CDR3 plus reference TRBV28 and TRBJ1-1, the full variable domain is DVKVTQSSRYLVKRTGEKVFLECVQDMDHENMFWYRQDPGLGLRLIYFSYDVKMKEKGDIPEGYSVSREKKERFSLILESASTNQTSMYLCAIGGQKAFFGQGTRLTVV.

This chain connects TRBV4-2 to TRBJ2-5; 8 bases align to TRBD2. Trimming at V came to 1 base and at J to 2 bases, leaving 9 bases not matched to a gene. This CDR3 has 17 residues. CDR1 and CDR2 (germline): LGHNA, YNFKEQ. CDR3 sequence: CASSQVLAGNLQETQYF. As DNA, the CDR3 is TGTGCCAGCAGCCAAGTCCTAGCGGGTAACTTACAAGAGACCCAGTACTTC.

This clone was detected a few times. The CDR3 nucleotides read TGTGCCAACAACCGGGACAGGGAAGGCTACACCTTC. Translating it yields CANNRDREGYTF. This chain joins TRBV2 and TRBJ1-2; TRBD1 agrees at 9 bases. CDR3 length: 12 residues. V was clipped by 10 bases and J by 8 bases; unmatched bases: 8. Germline CDR1 reads SNHLY; CDR2 reads FYNNEI.

The gene calls are TRBV30 and TRBJ2-5, with D unresolved. CDR1 and CDR2 from the germline V gene are GTSNPN and SVGIG (reference sequence). The CDR3 length is 15 residues. V was pared by 4 bases and J by 0 bases, with 15 bases between. CDR3 DNA: TGTGCCTGGACTCCACAACCATCGTACCAAGAGACCCAGTACTTC. This encodes CAWTPQPSYQETQYF.

V is TRBV28 and J is TRBJ1-3; D might be TRBD1 (6 bases). Germline values: CDR1 MDHEN, CDR2 SYDVKM. V shed 2 bases and J shed 3 bases, with 17 bases lying between them. This CDR3 spans 17 amino acids. CDR3 sequence: CASSLRGGKKFGNTIYF. DNA for the CDR3: TGTGCCAGCAGTTTAAGGGGGGGGAAGAAATTTGGAAACACCATATATTTT.

The CDR3 coding sequence is TGTGCCAGCAAGGGCTACGGGGGTACGCAGTATTTT. Residues: CASKGYGGTQYF. The chain links TRBV6-5 to TRBJ2-3; possibly TRBD2 for D (6 bases). The germline V and J ends were trimmed by 7 bases and 8 bases, with 13 bases remaining between them. The CDR3 consists of 12 residues. Germline V CDR1 and CDR2: MNHEY, SVGAGI.

The chain combines TRBV7-8 with TRBJ2-5; TRBD2 might be the D (6 bases). The CDR3 length is 16 residues. The V gene lost 8 bases and the J gene lost 6 bases, with 25 bases spanning the gap. Germline assignment: CDR1 SGHVS and CDR2 FQNEAQ. CDR3 DNA sequence: TGTGCCAGCCGGCGGGGAGGCCCAAGAGAGGATCAGACCCAGTACTTC. As protein: CASRRGGPREDQTQYF.

This clone was picked up one time. The rearrangement joins TRBV5-1 to TRBJ2-5; possible D gene TRBD1, 5 bases. Germline V gives CDR1 SGHRS, CDR2 YFSETQ. Between the trimmed V and J ends, which lost 5 bases and 4 bases, there was a span of 21 bases. The CDR3 loop spans 16 amino acids. The CDR3 sequence is CASRDVDTGARETQYF. The CDR3 DNA sequence: TGCGCCAGCAGAGACGTGGACACCGGAGCGCGAGAGACCCAGTACTTC.

This rearrangement joins TRBV11-2 to TRBJ1-2, with TRBD1 as a possible D gene (6 bases). Trimming stripped 0 bases from V and 5 bases from J, with 13 bases between. Per germline, CDR1 SGHAT and CDR2 FQNNGV. This CDR3 has 15 residues. The CDR3 spells CASSLDRQGMYGYTF. The DNA for the CDR3 is TGTGCCAGCAGCTTAGATCGCCAGGGGATGTATGGCTACACCTTC.

The genes are TRBV4-2 and TRBJ2-3, with TRBD2 matching 8 bases. The CDR3 sequence is 19 residues long. The germline V gene has CDR1 LGHNA and CDR2 YNFKEQ. With 0 bases clipped from V and 4 bases from J, the junction kept 15 bases outside the gene matches. The CDR3 DNA is TGTGCCAGCAGCCAAGATTGGGTGGGACGGACTAGCCGGTCAGATACGCAGTATTTT. Translated: CASSQDWVGRTSRSDTQYF.

The chain uses TRBV7-3 and TRBJ1-4, with 8 bases identical to TRBD1. The CDR3 consists of 14 residues. The V gene end was trimmed by 5 bases and the J gene end by 8 bases; junction bases not matched to a gene: 7. Germline CDR1 SGHTA, CDR2 FQGTGA. As DNA, the CDR3 is TGTGCCAGCAGCCGGACAGGGTATCGGGAAAAACTGTTTTTT. Its protein is CASSRTGYREKLFF. The full variable domain, with the rest looked up from reference TRBV7-3 and TRBJ1-4, is GAGVSQTPSNKVTEKGKYVELRCDPISGHTALYWYRQSLGQGPEFLIYFQGTGAADDSGLPNDRFFAVRPEGSVSTLKIQRTERGDSAVYLCASSRTGYREKLFFGSGTQLSVL.

The V gene is TRBV6-5, the J gene TRBJ2-3; weak D call: TRBD2 (6 bases). The CDR3 sequence is 15 residues long. Per the germline V gene, CDR1 is MNHEY and CDR2 is SVGAGI. V was clipped by 0 bases and J by 4 bases, with 11 bases between them. The CDR3 protein is CASSYSRGLADTQYF. Written as DNA, the CDR3 is TGTGCCAGCAGTTACTCGCGGGGTTTGGCAGATACGCAGTATTTT.

CDR3 sequence reads: CASSTPLPGSETKVSGYTF. The DNA for the CDR3 is TGTGCCAGTAGTACCCCCCTTCCCGGGAGCGAAACTAAGGTGAGTGGCTACACCTTC. V is TRBV19 and J is TRBJ1-2; no clear D gene. The CDR3 consists of 19 residues. Germline values: CDR1 LNHDA, CDR2 SQIVND (reference sequence). Trimming took off 4 bases at V and 7 bases at J, with 31 bases between the two ends.

The chain recombines TRBV6-1 with TRBJ2-1; unclear D gene. The CDR3 sequence is 15 residues long. The germline V gene encodes CDR1 MNHNS and CDR2 SASEGT. Trimming removed 3 bases from V and 3 bases from J, with 12 bases in between. The CDR3 loop is CASSEGPGFYNEQFF. CDR3 in DNA: TGTGCCAGCAGTGAGGGCCCCGGATTCTACAATGAGCAGTTCTTC.

This clone appeared a single time. The rearrangement joins TRBV5-4 to TRBJ2-7; weak D call: TRBD1 (6 bases). This CDR3 region has 12 residues. The ends were cut back, 4 bases at V and 6 bases at J, with 11 bases in the middle. Germline V lookup: CDR1 SGHNT, CDR2 YYREEE (reference sequence). CDR3 DNA sequence: TGTGCCAGCAGCAGGTTAGGGGGCGAGCAGTACTTC. This gives the protein CASSRLGGEQYF. The complete variable domain, with remaining parts taken from reference TRBV5-4 and TRBJ2-7, reads ETGVTQSPTHLIKTRGQQVTLRCSSQSGHNTVSWYQQALGQGPQFIFQYYREEENGRGNFPPRFSGLQFPNYSSELNVNALELDDSALYLCASSRLGGEQYFGPGTRLTVT.